This TCR beta chain originates from a study of T cells in narcolepsy. Overall study results and limits: Comparing one patient's CSF and blood CD4+ clonotypes highlighted HCRT- and TRIB2-specific autoreactive clonotypes. Reportedly, autoreactive clonotypes were serially detected in patients' blood but not controls'.

Concerning this clone: Antigen: not known.

Profiled with immunoSEQ multiplex PCR; TCRdb holds only in-frame clones, not every one. Of 20,000 to 25,000 clones in the sample, about 90% are singletons; the top ten hold roughly 1%. Sequencing was done on a sample of CD45RA- memory CD4+ T cells from PBMCs. The TCR originated in a human donor with narcolepsy.

The CDR3 DNA reads TGTGCCATCAGTGACTCCGCGGGGGGGGCCCCCTGGGCCCAGCATTTT. Translating gives CAISDSAGGAPWAQHF. V and J are TRBV10-3 and TRBJ1-5, with TRBD1 as a possible D gene (6 bases). V gave up 3 bases and J gave up 11 bases, with 23 bases separating them. This CDR3 comprises 16 residues. Germline values: CDR1 ENHRY, CDR2 SYGVKD.